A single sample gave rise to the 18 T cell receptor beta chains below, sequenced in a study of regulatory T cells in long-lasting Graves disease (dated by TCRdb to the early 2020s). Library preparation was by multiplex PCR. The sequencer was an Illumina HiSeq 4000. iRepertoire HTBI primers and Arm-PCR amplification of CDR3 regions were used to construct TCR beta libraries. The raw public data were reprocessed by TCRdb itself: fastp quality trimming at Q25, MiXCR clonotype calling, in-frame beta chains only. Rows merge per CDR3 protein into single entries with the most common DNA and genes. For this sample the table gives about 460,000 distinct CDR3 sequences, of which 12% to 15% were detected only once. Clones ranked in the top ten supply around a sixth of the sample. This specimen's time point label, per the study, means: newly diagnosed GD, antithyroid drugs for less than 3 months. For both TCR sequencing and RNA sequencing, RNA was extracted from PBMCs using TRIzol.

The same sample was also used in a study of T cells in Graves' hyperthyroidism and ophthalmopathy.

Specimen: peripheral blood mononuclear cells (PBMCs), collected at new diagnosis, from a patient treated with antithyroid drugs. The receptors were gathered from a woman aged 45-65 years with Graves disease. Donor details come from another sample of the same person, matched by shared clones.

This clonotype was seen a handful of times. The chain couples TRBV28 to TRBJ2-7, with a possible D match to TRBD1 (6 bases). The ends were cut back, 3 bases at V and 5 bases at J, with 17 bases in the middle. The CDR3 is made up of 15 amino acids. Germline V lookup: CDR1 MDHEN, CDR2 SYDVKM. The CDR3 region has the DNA TGTGCCAGCAGTTTTCCCAGACAGGTTGTTCACGAGCAGTACTTC. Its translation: CASSFPRQVVHEQYF.

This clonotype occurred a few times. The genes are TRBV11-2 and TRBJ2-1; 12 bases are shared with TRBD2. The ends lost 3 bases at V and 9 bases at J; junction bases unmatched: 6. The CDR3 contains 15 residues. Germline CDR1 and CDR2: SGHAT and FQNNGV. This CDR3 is CASSFGLAGRGEQFF. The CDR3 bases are TGTGCCAGCAGCTTTGGACTAGCGGGAAGGGGTGAGCAGTTCTTC.

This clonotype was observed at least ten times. In DNA, the CDR3 is TGTGCCAGCAGCACAGGGACTAGCGGGAGTAATCTCTACAATGAGCAGTTCTTC. Its translation: CASSTGTSGSNLYNEQFF. The chain couples TRBV12-3 or TRBV12-4 to TRBJ2-1; 14 bases fit TRBD2. The CDR3 has 18 residues. J was trimmed by 3 bases and V by 6 bases; bases with no gene match: 10.

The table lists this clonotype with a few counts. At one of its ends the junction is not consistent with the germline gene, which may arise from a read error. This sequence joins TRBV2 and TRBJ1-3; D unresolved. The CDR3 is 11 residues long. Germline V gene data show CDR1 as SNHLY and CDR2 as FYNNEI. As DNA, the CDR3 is TGTGCCTGCAGTGAAACCCACACCATATATTTT. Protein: CACSETHTIYF.

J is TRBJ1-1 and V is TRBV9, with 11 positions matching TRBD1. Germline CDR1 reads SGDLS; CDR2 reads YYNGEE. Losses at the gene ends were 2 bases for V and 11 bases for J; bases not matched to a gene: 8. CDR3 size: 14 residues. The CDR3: CASSVPDRGLSAFF. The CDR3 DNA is TGTGCCAGCAGCGTCCCGGACAGGGGGCTATCGGCTTTCTTT.

CDR3 loop: CASSLFTGIGSPLHF. CDR3 sequence (DNA): TGTGCCAGCAGCTTATTTACGGGAATTGGTTCACCCCTCCACTTT. This chain uses TRBV7-6 with TRBJ1-6; no clear D gene. The germline CDR1 and CDR2 sequences are SGHVS and FNYEAQ. V was cut by 2 bases and J by 9 bases, with 14 bases left in between. This CDR3 contains 15 residues.

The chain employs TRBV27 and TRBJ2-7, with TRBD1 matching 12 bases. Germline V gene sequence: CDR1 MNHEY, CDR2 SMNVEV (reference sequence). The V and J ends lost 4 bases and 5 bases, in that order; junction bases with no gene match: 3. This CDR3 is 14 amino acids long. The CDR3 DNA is TGTGCCAGCAGTTATGGGACAGGGGGCAACGAGCAGTACTTC. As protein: CASSYGTGGNEQYF.

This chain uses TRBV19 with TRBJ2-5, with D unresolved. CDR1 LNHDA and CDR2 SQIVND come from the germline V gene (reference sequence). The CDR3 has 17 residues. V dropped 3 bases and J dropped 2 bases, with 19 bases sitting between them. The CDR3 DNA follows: TGTGCCAGTAGTATTGGCGTGGCATTCCTGGGACAAGAGACCCAGTACTTC. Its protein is CASSIGVAFLGQETQYF.

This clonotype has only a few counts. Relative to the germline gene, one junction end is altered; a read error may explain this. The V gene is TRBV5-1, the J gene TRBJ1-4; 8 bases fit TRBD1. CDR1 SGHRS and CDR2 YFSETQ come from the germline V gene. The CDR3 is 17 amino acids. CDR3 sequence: CASRLGSQGANSGKLFF. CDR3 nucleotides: TGCGCCAGCAGGTTGGGCTCCCAGGGGGCGAATTCGGGAAAACTGTTTTTT.

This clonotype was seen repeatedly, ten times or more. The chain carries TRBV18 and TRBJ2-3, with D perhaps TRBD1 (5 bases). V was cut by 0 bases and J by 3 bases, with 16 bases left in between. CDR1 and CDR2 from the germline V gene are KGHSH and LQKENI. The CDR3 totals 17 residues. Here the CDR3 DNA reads TGTGCCAGCTCACCACCAGCCCAGGGATATGGTACAGATACGCAGTATTTT. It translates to CASSPPAQGYGTDTQYF.

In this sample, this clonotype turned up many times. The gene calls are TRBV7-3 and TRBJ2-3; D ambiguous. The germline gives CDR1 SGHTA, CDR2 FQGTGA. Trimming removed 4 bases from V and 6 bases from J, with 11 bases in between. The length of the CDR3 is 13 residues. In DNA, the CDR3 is TGTGCCAGCAGCTCCGAGAAAGGGGATACGCAGTATTTT. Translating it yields CASSSEKGDTQYF. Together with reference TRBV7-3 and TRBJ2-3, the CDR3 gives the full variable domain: GAGVSQTPSNKVTEKGKYVELRCDPISGHTALYWYRQSLGQGPEFLIYFQGTGAADDSGLPNDRFFAVRPEGSVSTLKIQRTERGDSAVYLCASSSEKGDTQYFGPGTRLTVL.

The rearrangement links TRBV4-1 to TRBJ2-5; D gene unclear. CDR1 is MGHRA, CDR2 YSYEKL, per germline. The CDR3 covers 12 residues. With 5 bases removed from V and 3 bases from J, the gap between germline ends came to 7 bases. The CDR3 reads CASSSAEETQYF. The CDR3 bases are TGCGCCAGCAGCTCAGCAGAAGAGACCCAGTACTTC.

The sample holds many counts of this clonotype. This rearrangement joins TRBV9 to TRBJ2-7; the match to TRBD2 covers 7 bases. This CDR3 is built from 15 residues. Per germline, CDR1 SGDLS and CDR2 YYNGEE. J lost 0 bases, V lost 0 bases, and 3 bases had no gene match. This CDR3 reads CASSVGRGSSYEQYF. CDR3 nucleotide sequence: TGTGCCAGCAGCGTAGGTCGCGGGAGCTCCTACGAGCAGTACTTC.

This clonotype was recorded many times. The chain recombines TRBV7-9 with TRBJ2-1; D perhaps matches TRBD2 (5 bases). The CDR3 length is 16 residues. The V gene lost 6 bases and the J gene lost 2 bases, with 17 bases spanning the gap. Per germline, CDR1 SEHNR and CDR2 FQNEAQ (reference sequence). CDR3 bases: TGTGCCAGCAGATCATCCTGGACTCAACCCTACAATGAGCAGTTCTTC. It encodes CASRSSWTQPYNEQFF.

This CDR3 reads CASSQSGTSPWEQYF. The CDR3 DNA reads as TGTGCCAGCAGCCAAAGTGGGACTAGCCCCTGGGAGCAGTACTTC. The rearrangement joins TRBV3-1 to TRBJ2-7; 9 nucleotides align to TRBD2. Germline trimming cut 2 bases from V and 7 bases from J; bases unmatched to any gene: 9. The CDR3 is 15 residues long. Germline-derived CDR1 and CDR2 are LGHDT and YNNKEL (reference sequence).

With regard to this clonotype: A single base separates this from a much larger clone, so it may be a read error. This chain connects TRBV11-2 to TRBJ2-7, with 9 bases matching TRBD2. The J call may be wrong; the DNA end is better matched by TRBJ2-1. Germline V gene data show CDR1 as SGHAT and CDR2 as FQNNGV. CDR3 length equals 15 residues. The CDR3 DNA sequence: TGTGCCAGCAGCCCGGGGATTAGCGGGAGACGCGAGCAGTTCTTC. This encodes CASSPGISGRREQFF.

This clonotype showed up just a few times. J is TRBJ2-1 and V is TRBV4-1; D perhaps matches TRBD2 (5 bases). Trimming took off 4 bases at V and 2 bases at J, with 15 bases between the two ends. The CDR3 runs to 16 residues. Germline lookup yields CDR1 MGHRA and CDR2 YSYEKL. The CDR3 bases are TGCGCCAGCAGCCCCCGCGGGCTAGGCCCCTACAATGAGCAGTTCTTC. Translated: CASSPRGLGPYNEQFF.

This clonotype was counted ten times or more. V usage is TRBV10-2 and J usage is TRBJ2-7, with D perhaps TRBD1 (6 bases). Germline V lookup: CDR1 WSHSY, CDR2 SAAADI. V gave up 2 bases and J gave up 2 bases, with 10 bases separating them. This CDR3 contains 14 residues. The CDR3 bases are TGCGCCAGCAGTGAGGGTGACAGGACCTACGAGCAGTACTTC. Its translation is CASSEGDRTYEQYF.